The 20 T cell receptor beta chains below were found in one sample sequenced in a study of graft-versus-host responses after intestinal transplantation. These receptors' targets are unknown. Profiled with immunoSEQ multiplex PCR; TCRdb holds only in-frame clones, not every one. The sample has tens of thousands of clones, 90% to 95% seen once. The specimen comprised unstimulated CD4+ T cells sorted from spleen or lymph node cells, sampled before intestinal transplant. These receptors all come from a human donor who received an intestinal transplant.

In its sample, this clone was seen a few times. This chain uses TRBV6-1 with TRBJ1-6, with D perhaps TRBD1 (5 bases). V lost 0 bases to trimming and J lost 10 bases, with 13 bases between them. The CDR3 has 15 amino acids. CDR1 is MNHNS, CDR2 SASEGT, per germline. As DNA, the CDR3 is TGTGCCAGCAGTGAAGCCGCCATCGACAGATCACCCCTCCACTTT. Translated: CASSEAAIDRSPLHF.

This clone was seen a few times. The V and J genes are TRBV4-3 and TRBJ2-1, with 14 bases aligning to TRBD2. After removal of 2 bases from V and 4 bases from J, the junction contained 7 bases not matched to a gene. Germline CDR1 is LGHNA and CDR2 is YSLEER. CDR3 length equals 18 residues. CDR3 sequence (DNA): TGCGCCAGCAGCCAACGACTAGCGGGGGGGCCGGGGTACAATGAGCAGTTCTTC. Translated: CASSQRLAGGPGYNEQFF.

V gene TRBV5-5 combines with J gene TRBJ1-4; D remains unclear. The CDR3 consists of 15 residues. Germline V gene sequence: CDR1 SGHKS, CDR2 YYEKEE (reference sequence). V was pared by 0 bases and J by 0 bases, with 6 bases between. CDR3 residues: CASSLVPATNEKLFF. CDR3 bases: TGTGCCAGCAGCTTGGTTCCTGCAACTAATGAAAAACTGTTTTTT.

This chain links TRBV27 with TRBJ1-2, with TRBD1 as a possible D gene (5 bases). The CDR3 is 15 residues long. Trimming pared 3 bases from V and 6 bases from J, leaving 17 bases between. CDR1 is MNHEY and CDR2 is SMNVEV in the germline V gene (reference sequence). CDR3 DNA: TGTGCCAGCAGTTTTTCATTAAGGGGAGGAAATGGCTACACCTTC. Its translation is CASSFSLRGGNGYTF.

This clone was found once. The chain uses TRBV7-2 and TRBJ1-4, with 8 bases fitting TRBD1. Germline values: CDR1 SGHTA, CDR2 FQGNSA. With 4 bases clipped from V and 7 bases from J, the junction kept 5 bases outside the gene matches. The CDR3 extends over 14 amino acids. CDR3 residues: CASSSQGAGEKLFF. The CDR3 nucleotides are TGTGCCAGCAGCTCTCAGGGGGCGGGTGAAAAACTGTTTTTT.

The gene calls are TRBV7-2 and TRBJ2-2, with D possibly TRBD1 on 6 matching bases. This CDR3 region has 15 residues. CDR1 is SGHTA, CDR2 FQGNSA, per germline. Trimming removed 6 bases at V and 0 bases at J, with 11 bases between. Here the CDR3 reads CASRSGVANTGELFF. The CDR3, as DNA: TGTGCCAGCAGATCAGGGGTGGCGAACACCGGGGAGCTGTTTTTT.

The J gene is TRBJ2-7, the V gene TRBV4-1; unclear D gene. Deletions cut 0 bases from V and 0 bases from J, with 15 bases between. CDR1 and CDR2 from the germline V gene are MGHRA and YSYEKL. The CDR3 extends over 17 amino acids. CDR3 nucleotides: TGCGCCAGCAGCCAAGAAAGTAGTGGGCAGTACTCCTACGAGCAGTACTTC. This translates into CASSQESSGQYSYEQYF.

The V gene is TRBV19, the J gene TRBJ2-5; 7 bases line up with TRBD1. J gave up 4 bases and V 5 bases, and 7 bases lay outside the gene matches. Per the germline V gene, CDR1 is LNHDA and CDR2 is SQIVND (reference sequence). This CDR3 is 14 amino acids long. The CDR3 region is CASSPPGQPETQYF. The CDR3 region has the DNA TGTGCCAGTAGTCCCCCGGGACAGCCAGAGACCCAGTACTTC.

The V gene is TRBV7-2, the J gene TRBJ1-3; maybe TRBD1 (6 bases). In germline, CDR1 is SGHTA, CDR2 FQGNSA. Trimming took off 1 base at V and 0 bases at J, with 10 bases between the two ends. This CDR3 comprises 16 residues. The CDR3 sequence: CASSLVGQFSGNTIYF. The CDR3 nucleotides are TGTGCCAGCAGCTTAGTTGGACAGTTCTCTGGAAACACCATATATTTT.

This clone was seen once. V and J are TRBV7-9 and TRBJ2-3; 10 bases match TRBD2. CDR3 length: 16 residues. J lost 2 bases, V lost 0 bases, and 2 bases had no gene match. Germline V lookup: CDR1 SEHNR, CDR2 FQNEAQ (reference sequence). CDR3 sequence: CASSLALAGATDTQYF. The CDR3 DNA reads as TGTGCCAGCAGCTTAGCCCTAGCGGGGGCCACAGATACGCAGTATTTT.

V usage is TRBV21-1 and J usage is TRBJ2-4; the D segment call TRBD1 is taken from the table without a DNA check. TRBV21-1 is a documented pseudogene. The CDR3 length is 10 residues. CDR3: CASRRQGRNF. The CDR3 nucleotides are TGTGCCAGCAGACGACAGGGAAGGAACTTC.

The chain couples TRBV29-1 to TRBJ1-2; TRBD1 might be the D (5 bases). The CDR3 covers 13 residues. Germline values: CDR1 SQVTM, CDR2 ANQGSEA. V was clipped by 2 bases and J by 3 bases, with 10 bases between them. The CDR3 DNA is TGCAGCGTTGAAATCACCAGGGACTATGGCTACACCTTC. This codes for CSVEITRDYGYTF.

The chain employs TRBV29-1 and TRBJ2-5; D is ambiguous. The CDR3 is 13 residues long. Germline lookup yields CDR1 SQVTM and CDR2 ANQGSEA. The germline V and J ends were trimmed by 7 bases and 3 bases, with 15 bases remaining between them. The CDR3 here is CSGENSRKETQYF. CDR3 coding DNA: TGCAGCGGCGAAAACAGCAGGAAAGAGACCCAGTACTTC.

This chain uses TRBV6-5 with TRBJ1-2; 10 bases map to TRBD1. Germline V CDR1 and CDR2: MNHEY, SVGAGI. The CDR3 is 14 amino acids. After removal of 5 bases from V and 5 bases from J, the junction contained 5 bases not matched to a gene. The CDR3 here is CASSAGQGGYGYTF. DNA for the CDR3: TGTGCCAGCAGTGCCGGACAGGGGGGTTATGGCTACACCTTC.

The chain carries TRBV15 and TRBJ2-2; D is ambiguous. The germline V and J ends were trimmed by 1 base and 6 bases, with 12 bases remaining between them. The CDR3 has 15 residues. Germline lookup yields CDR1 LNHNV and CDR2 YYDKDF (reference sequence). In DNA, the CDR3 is TGTGCCACCAGCAGAGGCATCAAGGAGCCCGGGGAGCTGTTTTTT. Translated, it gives CATSRGIKEPGELFF. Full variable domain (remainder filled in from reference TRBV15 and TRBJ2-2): DAMVIQNPRYQVTQFGKPVTLSCSQTLNHNVMYWYQQKSSQAPKLLFHYYDKDFNNEADTPDNFQSRRPNTSFCFLDIRSPGLGDTAMYLCATSRGIKEPGELFFGEGSRLTVL.

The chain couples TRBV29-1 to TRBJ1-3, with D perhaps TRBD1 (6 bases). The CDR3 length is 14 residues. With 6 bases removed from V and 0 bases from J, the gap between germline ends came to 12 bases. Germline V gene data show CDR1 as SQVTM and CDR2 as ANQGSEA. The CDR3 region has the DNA TGCAGCGTCGTACAGGGTCTCTCTGGAAACACCATATATTTT. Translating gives CSVVQGLSGNTIYF. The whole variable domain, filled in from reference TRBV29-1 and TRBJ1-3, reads SAVISQKPSRDICQRGTSLTIQCQVDSQVTMMFWYRQQPGQSLTLIATANQGSEATYESGFVIDKFPISRPNLTFSTLTVSNMSPEDSSIYLCSVVQGLSGNTIYFGEGSWLTVV.

The CDR3 sequence: CASSFQTGFPSEQYF. For the CDR3, the DNA is TGTGCCAGCAGCTTTCAGACAGGGTTTCCTTCCGAGCAGTACTTC. The chain couples TRBV7-2 to TRBJ2-7; 7 bases line up with TRBD1. CDR1 is SGHTA and CDR2 is FQGNSA in the germline V gene. The CDR3 has 15 amino acids. Unmatched junction bases numbered 11, after V lost 3 bases and J lost 6 bases.

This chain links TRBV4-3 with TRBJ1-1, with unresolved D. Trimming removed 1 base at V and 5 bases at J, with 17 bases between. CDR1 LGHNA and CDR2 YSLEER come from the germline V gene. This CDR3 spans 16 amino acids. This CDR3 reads CASSQVFFGVRTEAFF. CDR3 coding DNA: TGCGCCAGCAGCCAAGTATTTTTCGGAGTGCGAACTGAAGCTTTCTTT.

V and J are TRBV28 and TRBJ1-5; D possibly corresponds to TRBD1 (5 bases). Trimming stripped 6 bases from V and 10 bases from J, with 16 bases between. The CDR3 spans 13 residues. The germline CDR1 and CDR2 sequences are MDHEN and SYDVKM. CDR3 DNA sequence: TGTGCCAGCAGCCCCGCCCAGGGAGGACCCCAGCATTTT. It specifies CASSPAQGGPQHF. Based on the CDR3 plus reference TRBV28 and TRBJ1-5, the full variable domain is DVKVTQSSRYLVKRTGEKVFLECVQDMDHENMFWYRQDPGLGLRLIYFSYDVKMKEKGDIPEGYSVSREKKERFSLILESASTNQTSMYLCASSPAQGGPQHFGDGTRLSIL.

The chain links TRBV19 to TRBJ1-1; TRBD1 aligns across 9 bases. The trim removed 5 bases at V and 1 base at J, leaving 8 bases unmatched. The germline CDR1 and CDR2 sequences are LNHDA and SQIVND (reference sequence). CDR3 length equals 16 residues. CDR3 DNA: TGTGCCAGTAGTGTTTTCGAGGGACAGGGGAACACTGAAGCTTTCTTT. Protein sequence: CASSVFEGQGNTEAFF.